Here is one T cell receptor (beta chain) with its context. Its antigen is currently unknown. Some clones are missing from TCRdb's copy, which holds only in-frame ones; the method was immunoSEQ multiplex PCR. The repertoire holds over 35,000 clones, roughly 83% seen once, with under 6% in the top ten. The time point: week 35, safety follow-up. Every vaccine dose comprised 300 ug of mutant IDH1 20-mer peptide plus topical imiquimod. Germline V CDR1 and CDR2: SGHTA, FQGNSA. Germline trimming cut 5 bases from V and 5 bases from J; bases unmatched to any gene: 11. The CDR3 sequence is 15 residues long. This specimen belongs to a study of a mutant IDH1 vaccine in newly diagnosed glioma. As for the study in general: Vaccination began 4-6 weeks post radiotherapy alone, or with temozolomide cycles. Visit V12 was at week 35; visit V13 was at week 47. Treated patients had a mean age of about 38 years and an approximately 62% male, roughly 40% female split.

V is TRBV7-2 and J is TRBJ1-1; TRBD1 aligns across 7 bases. The source material was PBMCs, sampled from a glioma patient whose treatment included an IDH1 peptide vaccine. This sequence originates from a woman between 45 and 65 years old with glioma. CDR3 in DNA: TGTGCCAGCAGCCTCTCAGGGGGGCCCGGGACTGAAGCTTTCTTT. It encodes CASSLSGGPGTEAFF.